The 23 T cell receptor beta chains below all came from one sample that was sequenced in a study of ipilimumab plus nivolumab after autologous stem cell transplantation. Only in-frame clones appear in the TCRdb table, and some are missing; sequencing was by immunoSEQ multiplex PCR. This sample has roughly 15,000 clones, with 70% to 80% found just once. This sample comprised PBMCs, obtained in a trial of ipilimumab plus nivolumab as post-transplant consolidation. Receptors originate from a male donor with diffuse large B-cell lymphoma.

The chain's CDR3 is CASSFYGQGDNSPLHF. The DNA for the CDR3 is TGTGCCAGCAGCTTCTACGGACAGGGAGATAATTCACCCCTCCACTTT. J is TRBJ1-6 and V is TRBV7-9; 8 nucleotides agree with TRBD1. In germline, CDR1 is SEHNR, CDR2 FQNEAQ (reference sequence). Losses at the gene ends were 3 bases for V and 5 bases for J; bases not matched to a gene: 6. This CDR3 is built from 16 residues.

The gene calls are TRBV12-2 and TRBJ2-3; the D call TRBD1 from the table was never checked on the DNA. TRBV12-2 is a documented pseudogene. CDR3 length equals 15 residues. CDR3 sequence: CASRPWDRDFDTQYF. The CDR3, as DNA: TGTGCAAGTCGCCCTTGGGACAGGGATTTCGATACGCAGTATTTT.

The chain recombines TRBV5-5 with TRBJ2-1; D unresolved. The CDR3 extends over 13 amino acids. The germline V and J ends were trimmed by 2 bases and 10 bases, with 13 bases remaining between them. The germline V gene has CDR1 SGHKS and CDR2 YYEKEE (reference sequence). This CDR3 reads CASSFSGLWEQFF. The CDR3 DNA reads TGTGCCAGCAGCTTCTCGGGCCTGTGGGAGCAGTTCTTC.

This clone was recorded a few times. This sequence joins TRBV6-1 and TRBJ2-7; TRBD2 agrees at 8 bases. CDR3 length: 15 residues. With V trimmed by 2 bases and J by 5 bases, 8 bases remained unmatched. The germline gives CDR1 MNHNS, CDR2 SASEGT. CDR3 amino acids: CASSESGGGLDEQYF. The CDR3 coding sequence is TGTGCCAGCAGTGAAAGCGGCGGGGGGCTGGACGAGCAGTACTTC.

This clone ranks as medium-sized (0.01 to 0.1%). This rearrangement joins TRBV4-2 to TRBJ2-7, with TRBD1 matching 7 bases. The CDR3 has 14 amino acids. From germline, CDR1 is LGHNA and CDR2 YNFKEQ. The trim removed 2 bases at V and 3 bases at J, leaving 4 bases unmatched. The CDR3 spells CASSQSPGGYEQYF. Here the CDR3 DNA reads TGTGCCAGCAGCCAATCACCAGGGGGCTACGAGCAGTACTTC.

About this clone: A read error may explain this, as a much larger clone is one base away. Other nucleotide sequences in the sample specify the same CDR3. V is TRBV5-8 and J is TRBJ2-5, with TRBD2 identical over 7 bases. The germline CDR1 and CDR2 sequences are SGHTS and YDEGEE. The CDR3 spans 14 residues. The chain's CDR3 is CASSSRGGEETQYF. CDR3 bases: TGTGCCAGCAGCTCCCGTGGGGGGGAAGAGACTCAGTACTTC.

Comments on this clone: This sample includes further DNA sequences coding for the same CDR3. CDR3 sequence reads: CASSSGGGGTDTQYF. In DNA, the CDR3 is TGCGCCAGCAGCTCAGGCGGGGGGGGCACAGATACGCAGTATTTT. The rearrangement links TRBV4-3 to TRBJ2-3; TRBD2 aligns across 9 bases. Germline V gene data show CDR1 as LGHNA and CDR2 as YSLEER. The junction had 4 bases not matched to a gene; V was cut back by 5 bases and J by 1 base. The length of the CDR3 is 15 residues.

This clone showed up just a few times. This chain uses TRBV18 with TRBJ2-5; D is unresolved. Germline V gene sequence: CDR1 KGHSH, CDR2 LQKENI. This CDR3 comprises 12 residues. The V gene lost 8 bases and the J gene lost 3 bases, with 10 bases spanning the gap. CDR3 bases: TGTGCCAGCGCCGAGAAAGAAGAGACCCAGTACTTC. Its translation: CASAEKEETQYF.

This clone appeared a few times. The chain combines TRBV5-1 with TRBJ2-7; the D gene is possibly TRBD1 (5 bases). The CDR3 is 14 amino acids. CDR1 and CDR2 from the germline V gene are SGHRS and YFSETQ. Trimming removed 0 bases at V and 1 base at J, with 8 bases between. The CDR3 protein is CASSLDRPSYEQYF. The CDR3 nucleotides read TGCGCCAGCAGCTTGGACAGGCCATCCTACGAGCAGTACTTC.

CDR3 loop: CASSSGTSGVKYF. DNA for the CDR3: TGTGCCAGCAGCTCCGGGACTAGCGGGGTTAAGTACTTC. The chain has TRBV11-3 and TRBJ2-5, with 13 bases identical to TRBD2. The CDR3 runs 13 residues. Germline loops: CDR1 SGHNT, CDR2 YENEEA. The V segment lost 4 bases and the J segment 12 bases; nucleotides outside the gene matches: 5.

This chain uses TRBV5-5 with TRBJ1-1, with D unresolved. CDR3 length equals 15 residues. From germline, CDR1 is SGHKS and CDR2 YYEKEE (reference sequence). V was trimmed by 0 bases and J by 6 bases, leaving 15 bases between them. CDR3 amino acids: CASSLDQLGYSEAFF. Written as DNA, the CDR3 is TGTGCCAGCAGCTTGGACCAACTCGGTTACTCTGAAGCTTTCTTT.

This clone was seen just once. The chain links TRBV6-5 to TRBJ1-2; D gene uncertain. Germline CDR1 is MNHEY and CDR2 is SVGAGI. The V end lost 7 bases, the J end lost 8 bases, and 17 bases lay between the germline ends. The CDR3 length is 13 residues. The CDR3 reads CASKPYLGSGYTF. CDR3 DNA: TGTGCCAGCAAACCCTATCTGGGCAGCGGCTACACCTTC.

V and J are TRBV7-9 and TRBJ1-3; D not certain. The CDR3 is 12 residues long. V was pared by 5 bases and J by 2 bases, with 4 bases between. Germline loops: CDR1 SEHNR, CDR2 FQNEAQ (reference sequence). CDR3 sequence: CASSPPGNTIYF. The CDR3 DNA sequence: TGTGCCAGCAGCCCCCCTGGAAACACCATATATTTT.

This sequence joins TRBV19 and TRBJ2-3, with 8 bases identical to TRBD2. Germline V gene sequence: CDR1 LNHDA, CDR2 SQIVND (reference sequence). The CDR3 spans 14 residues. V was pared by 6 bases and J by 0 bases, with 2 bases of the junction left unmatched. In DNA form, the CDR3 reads TGTGCCAGTAGGCGGGGGGCAAGCACAGATACGCAGTATTTT. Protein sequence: CASRRGASTDTQYF. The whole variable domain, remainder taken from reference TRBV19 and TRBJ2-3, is DGGITQSPKYLFRKEGQNVTLSCEQNLNHDAMYWYRQDPGQGLRLIYYSQIVNDFQKGDIAEGYSVSREKKESFPLTVTSAQKNPTAFYLCASRRGASTDTQYFGPGTRLTVL.

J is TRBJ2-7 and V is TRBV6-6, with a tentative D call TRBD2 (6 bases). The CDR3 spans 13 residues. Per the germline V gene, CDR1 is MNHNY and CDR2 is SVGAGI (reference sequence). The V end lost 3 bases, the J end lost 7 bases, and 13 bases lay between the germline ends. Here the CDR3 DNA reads TGTGCCAGCAGTTATGGGGAGGCGGGAGAGCAGTACTTC. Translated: CASSYGEAGEQYF.

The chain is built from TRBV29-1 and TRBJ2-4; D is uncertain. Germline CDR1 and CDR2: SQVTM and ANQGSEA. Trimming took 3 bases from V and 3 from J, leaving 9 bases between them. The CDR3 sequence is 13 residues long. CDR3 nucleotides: TGCAGCGTTGAGTCCAGGAACAAAAACATTCAGTACTTC. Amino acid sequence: CSVESRNKNIQYF.

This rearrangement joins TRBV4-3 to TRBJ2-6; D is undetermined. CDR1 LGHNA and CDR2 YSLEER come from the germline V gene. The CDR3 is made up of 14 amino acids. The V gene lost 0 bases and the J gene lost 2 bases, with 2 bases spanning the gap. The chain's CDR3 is CASSQETGANVLTF. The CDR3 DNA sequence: TGCGCCAGCAGCCAAGAAACTGGGGCCAACGTCCTGACTTTC.

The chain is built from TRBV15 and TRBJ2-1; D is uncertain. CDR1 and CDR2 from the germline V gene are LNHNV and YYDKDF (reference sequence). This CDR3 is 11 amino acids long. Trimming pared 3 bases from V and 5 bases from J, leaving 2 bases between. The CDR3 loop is CATSSHNEQFF. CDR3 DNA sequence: TGTGCCACCAGCAGCCACAATGAGCAGTTCTTC.

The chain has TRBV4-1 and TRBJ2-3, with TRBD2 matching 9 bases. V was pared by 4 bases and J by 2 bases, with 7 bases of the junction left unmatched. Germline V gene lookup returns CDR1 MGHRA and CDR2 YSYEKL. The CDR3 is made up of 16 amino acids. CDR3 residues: CASSPGGLAPTDTQYF. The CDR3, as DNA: TGCGCCAGCAGCCCGGGCGGACTAGCGCCCACAGATACGCAGTATTTT.

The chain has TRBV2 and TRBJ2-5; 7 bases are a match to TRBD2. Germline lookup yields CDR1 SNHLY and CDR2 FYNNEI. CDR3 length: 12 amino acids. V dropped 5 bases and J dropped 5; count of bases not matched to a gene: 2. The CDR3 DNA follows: TGTGCCAGCAGTCTACTAGCGGAGACCCAGTACTTC. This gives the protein CASSLLAETQYF.

The CDR3 coding sequence is TGCGCCAGCAGCTTGGCCTCCCAGAACGCGAACACCGGGGAGCTGTTTTTT. It encodes CASSLASQNANTGELFF. This chain joins TRBV5-1 and TRBJ2-2; D is unclear. V was cut by 0 bases and J by 0 bases, with 12 bases left in between. Germline-derived CDR1 and CDR2 are SGHRS and YFSETQ. The CDR3 consists of 17 residues.

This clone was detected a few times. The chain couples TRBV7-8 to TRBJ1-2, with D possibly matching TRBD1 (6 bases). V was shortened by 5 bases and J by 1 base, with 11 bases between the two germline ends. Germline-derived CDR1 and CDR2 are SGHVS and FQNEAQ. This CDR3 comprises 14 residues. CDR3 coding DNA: TGTGCCAGCAGCCAAATCAGGGGTAACTATGGCTACACCTTC. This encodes CASSQIRGNYGYTF.

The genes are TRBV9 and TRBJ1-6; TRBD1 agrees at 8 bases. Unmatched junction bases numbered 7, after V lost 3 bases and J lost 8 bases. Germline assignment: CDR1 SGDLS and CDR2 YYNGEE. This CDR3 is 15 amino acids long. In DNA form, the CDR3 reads TGTGCCAGCAGCGCCGGAGGGACAGGCCATTCACCCCTCCACTTT. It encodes CASSAGGTGHSPLHF.